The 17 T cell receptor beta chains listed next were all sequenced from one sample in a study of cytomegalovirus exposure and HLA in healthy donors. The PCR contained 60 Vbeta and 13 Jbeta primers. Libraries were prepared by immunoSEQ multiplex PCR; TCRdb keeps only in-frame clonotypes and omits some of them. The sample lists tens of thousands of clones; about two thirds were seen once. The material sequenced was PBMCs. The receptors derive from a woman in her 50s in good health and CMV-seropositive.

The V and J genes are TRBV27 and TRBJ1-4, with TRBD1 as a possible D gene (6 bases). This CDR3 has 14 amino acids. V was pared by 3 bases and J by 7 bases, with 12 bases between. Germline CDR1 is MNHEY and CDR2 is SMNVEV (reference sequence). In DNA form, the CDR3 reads TGTGCCAGCAGTTTTACAGGGTGGCGTGAAAAACTGTTTTTT. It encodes CASSFTGWREKLFF.

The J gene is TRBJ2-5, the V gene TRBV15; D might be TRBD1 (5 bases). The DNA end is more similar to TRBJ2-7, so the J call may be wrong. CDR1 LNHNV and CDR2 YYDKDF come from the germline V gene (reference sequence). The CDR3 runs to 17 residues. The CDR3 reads CATSRAPIRVASYEQYF. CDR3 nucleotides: TGTGCCACCAGCAGAGCGCCGATCAGGGTTGCCTCCTACGAGCAGTACTTC.

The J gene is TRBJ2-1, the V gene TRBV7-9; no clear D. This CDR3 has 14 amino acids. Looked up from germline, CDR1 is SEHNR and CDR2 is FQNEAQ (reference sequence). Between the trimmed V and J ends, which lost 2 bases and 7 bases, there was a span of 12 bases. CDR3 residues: CASSLSRQGNEQFF. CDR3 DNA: TGTGCCAGCAGCTTATCCAGACAAGGAAATGAGCAGTTCTTC.

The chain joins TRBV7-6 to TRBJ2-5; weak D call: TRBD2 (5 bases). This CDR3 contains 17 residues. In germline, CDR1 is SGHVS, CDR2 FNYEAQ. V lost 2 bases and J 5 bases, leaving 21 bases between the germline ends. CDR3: CASSLNPPTGILETQYF. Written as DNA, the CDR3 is TGTGCCAGCAGCTTAAACCCACCGACGGGGATACTGGAGACCCAGTACTTC.

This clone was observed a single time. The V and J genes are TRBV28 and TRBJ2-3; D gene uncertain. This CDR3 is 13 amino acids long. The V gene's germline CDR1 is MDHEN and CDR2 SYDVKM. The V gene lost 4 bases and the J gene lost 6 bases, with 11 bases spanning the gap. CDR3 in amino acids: CASSSSTFDTQYF. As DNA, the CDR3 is TGTGCCAGCAGTTCCTCTACCTTCGATACGCAGTATTTT.

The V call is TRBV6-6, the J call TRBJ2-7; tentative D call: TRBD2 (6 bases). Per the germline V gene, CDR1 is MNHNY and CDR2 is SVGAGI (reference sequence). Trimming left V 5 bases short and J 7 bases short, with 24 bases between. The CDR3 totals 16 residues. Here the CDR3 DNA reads TGTGCCAGCAGTCCGTACCGGGACTTCAGTTTTCGGGAGCAGTACTTC. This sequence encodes CASSPYRDFSFREQYF.

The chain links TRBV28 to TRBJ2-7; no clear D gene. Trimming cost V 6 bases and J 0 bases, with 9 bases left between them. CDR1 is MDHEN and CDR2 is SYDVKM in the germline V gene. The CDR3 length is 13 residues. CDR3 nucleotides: TGTGCCAGCAGCCCCCTACGCTCCTACGAGCAGTACTTC. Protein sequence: CASSPLRSYEQYF.

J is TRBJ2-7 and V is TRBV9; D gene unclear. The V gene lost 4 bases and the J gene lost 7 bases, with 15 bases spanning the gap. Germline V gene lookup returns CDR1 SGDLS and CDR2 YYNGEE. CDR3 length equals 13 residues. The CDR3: CASSSEVAGEQYF. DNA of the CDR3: TGTGCCAGCAGCTCAGAAGTCGCTGGTGAGCAGTACTTC.

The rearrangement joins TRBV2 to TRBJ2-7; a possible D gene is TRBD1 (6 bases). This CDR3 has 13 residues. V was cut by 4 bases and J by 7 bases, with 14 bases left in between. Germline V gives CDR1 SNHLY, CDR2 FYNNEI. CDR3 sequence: CASSGTALSEQYF. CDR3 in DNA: TGTGCCAGCAGTGGGACAGCCCTTAGTGAGCAGTACTTC.

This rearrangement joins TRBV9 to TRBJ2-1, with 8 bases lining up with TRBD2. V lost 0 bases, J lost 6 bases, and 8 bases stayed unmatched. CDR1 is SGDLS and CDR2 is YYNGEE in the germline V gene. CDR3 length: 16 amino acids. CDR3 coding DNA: TGTGCCAGCAGCGTAGCTTCCAGCGGGAGCCCCAATGAGCAGTTCTTC. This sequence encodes CASSVASSGSPNEQFF. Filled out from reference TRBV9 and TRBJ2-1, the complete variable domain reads DSGVTQTPKHLITATGQRVTLRCSPRSGDLSVYWYQQSLDQGLQFLIQYYNGEERAKGNILERFSAQQFPDLHSELNLSSLELGDSALYFCASSVASSGSPNEQFFGPGTRLTVL.

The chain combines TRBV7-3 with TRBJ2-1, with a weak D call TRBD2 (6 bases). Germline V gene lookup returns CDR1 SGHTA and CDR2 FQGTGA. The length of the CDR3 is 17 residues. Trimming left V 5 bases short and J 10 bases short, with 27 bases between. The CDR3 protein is CASSRSTSIGIVGEQFF. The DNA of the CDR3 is TGTGCCAGCAGCCGTTCCACTAGCATCGGGATCGTTGGGGAGCAGTTCTTC. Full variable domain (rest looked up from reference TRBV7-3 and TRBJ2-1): GAGVSQTPSNKVTEKGKYVELRCDPISGHTALYWYRQSLGQGPEFLIYFQGTGAADDSGLPNDRFFAVRPEGSVSTLKIQRTERGDSAVYLCASSRSTSIGIVGEQFFGPGTRLTVL.

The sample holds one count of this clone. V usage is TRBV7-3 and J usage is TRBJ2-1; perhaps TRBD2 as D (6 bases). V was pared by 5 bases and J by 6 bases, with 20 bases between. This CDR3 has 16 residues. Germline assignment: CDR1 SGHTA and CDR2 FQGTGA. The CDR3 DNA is TGTGCCAGCAGCGAAACCAGCGCGGGAAGGGTCAATGAGCAGTTCTTC. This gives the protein CASSETSAGRVNEQFF.

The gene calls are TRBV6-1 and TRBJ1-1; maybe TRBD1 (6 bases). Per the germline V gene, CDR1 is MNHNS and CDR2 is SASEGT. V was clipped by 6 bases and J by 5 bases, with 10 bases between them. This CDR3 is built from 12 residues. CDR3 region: CASSRGQTEAFF. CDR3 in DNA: TGTGCCAGCAGCCGTGGACAGACTGAAGCTTTCTTT.

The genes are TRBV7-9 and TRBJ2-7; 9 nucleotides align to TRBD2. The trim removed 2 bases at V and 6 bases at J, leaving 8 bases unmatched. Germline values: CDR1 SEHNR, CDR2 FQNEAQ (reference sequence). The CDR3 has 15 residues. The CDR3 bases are TGTGCCAGCAGCTTATTTGTTAGCGGGAGTTCCGAGCAGTACTTC. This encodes CASSLFVSGSSEQYF.

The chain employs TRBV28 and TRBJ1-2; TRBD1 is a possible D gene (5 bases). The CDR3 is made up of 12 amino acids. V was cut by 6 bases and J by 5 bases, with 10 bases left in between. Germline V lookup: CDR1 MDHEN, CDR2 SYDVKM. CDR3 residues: CASRPGLYGYTF. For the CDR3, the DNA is TGTGCCAGCAGACCGGGACTATATGGCTACACCTTC.

The CDR3: CASSIGFHATEATYEQYF. For the CDR3, the DNA is TGTGCCAGTAGTATAGGATTTCATGCGACGGAGGCCACCTACGAGCAGTACTTC. This chain links TRBV19 with TRBJ2-7; D is possibly TRBD2 (5 bases). The CDR3 is made up of 18 amino acids. Germline loops: CDR1 LNHDA, CDR2 SQIVND (reference sequence). V was shortened by 1 base and J by 2 bases, with 21 bases between the two germline ends.

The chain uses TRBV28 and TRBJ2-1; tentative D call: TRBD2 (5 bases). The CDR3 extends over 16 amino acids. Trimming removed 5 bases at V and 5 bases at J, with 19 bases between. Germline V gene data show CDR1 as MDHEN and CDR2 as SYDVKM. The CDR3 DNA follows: TGTGCCAGCAGTCGCGCGGGTCTCCGAGGCGACAATGAGCAGTTCTTC. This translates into CASSRAGLRGDNEQFF.